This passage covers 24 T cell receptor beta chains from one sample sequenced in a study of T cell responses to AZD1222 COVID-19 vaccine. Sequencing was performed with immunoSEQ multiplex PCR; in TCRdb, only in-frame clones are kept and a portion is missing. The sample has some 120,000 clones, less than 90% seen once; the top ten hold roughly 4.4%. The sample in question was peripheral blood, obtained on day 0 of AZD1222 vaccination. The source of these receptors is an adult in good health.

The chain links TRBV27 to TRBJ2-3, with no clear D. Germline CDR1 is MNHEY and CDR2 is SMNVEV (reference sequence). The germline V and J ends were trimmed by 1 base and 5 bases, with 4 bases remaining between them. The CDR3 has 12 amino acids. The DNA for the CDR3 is TGTGCCAGCAGTTTATTAGGAGATACGCAGTATTTT. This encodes CASSLLGDTQYF.

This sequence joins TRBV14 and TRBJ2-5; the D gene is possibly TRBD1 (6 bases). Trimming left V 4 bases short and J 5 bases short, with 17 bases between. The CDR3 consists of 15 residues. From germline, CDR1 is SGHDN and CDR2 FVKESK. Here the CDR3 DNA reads TGTGCCAGCAGCCGGGGGTCGGCTAGGGGGGAGACCCAGTACTTC. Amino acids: CASSRGSARGETQYF.

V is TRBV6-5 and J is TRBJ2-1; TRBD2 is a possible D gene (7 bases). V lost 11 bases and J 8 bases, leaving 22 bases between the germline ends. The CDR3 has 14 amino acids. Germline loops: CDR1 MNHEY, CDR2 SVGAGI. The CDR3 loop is CASKRGGVDDEQFF. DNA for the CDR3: TGTGCCTCCAAAAGGGGGGGAGTCGACGATGAGCAGTTCTTC.

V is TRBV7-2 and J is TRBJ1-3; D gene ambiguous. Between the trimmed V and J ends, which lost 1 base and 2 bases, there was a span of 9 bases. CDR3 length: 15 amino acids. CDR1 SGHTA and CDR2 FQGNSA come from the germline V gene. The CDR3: CASSLVSRAGNTIYF. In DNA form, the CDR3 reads TGTGCCAGCAGCTTAGTTTCACGGGCTGGAAACACCATATATTTT.

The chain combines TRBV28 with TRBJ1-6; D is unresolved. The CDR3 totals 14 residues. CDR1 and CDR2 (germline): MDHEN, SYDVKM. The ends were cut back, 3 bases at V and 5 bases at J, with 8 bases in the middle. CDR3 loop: CASSLGQDNSPLHF. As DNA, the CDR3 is TGTGCCAGCAGTTTGGGTCAGGATAATTCACCCCTCCACTTT.

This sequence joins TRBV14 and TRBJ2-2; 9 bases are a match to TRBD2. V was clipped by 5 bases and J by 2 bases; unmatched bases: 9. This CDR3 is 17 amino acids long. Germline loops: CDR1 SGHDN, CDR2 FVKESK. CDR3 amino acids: CASSSLAGRFNTGELFF. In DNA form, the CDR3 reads TGTGCCAGCAGCTCACTAGCGGGCCGGTTCAACACCGGGGAGCTGTTTTTT.

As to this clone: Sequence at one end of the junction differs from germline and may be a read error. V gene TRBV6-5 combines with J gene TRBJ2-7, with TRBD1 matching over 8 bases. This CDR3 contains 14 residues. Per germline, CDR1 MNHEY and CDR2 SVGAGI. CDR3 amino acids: CASNYRGESYEQYF. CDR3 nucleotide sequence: TGTGCCAGCAATTACAGGGGGGAGTCCTACGAGCAGTACTTC.

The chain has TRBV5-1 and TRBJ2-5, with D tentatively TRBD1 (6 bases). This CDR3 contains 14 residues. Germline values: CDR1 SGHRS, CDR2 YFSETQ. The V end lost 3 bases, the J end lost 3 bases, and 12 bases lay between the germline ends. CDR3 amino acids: CASSWVDSKETQYF. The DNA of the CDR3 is TGCGCCAGCAGCTGGGTGGACAGCAAAGAGACCCAGTACTTC. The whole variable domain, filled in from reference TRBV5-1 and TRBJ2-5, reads KAGVTQTPRYLIKTRGQQVTLSCSPISGHRSVSWYQQTPGQGLQFLFEYFSETQRNKGNFPGRFSGRQFSNSRSEMNVSTLELGDSALYLCASSWVDSKETQYFGPGTRLLVL.

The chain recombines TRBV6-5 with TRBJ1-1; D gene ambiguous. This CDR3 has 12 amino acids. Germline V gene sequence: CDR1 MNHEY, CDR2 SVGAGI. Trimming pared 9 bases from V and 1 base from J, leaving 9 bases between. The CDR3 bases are TGTGCCAGTTCGAGACAGAACACTGAAGCTTTCTTT. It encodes CASSRQNTEAFF.

The CDR3 region has the DNA TGTGCCAGCAGTTCCGACGGCAGCTCCTACAATGAGCAGTTCTTC. Protein: CASSSDGSSYNEQFF. The gene calls are TRBV27 and TRBJ2-1; unclear D gene. The germline V gene encodes CDR1 MNHEY and CDR2 SMNVEV (reference sequence). This CDR3 spans 15 amino acids. V was shortened by 4 bases and J by 0 bases, with 10 bases between the two germline ends.

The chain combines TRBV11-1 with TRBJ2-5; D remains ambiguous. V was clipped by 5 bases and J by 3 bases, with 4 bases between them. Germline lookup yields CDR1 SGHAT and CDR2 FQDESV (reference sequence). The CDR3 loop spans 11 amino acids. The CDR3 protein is CASSNKETQYF. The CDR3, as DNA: TGTGCCAGCAGCAATAAAGAGACCCAGTACTTC. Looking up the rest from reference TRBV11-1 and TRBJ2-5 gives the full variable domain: EAEVAQSPRYKITEKSQAVAFWCDPISGHATLYWYRQILGQGPELLVQFQDESVVDDSQLPKDRFSAERLKGVDSTLKIQPAELGDSAMYLCASSNKETQYFGPGTRLLVL.

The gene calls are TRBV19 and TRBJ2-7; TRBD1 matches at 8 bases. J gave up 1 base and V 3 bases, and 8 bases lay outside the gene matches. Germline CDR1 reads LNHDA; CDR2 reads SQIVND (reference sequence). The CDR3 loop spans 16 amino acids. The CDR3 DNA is TGTGCCAGTAGTATGTTTTTGACAGGGGCGTCCTACGAGCAGTACTTC. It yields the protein CASSMFLTGASYEQYF.

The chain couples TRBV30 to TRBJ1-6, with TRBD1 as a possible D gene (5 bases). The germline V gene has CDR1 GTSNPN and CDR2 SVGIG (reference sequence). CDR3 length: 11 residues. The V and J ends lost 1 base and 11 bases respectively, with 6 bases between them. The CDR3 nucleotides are TGTGCCTGGAGTGGGGGGGCACCCCTCCACTTT. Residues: CAWSGGAPLHF.

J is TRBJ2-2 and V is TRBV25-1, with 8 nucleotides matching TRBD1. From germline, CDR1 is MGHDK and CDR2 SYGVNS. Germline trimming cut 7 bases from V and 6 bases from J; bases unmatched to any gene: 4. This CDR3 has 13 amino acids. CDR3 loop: CASTRGLSGELFF. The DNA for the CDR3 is TGTGCCAGCACCAGGGGGCTCTCCGGGGAGCTGTTTTTT.

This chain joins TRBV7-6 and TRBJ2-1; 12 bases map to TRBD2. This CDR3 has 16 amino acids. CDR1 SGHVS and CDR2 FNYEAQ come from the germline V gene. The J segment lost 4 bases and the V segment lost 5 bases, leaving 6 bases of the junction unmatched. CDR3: CASSLRTSGAYNEQFF. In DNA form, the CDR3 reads TGTGCCAGCAGCCTCCGGACTAGCGGGGCTTACAATGAGCAGTTCTTC.

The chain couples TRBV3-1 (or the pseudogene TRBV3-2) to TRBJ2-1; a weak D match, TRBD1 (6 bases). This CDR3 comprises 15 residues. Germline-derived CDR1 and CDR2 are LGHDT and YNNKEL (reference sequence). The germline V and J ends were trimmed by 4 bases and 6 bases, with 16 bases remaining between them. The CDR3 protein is CASSPAGTPFNEQFF. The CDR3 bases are TGTGCCAGCAGCCCCGCCGGGACACCCTTCAATGAGCAGTTCTTC.

The CDR3 here is CARPAAGTGYQPQHF. Here the CDR3 DNA reads TGTGCCAGGCCCGCCGCCGGGACAGGTTATCAGCCCCAGCATTTT. This chain connects TRBV6-5 to TRBJ1-5, with 8 bases identical to TRBD1. The CDR3 totals 15 residues. Per the germline V gene, CDR1 is MNHEY and CDR2 is SVGAGI. V was clipped by 9 bases and J by 5 bases; unmatched bases: 12.

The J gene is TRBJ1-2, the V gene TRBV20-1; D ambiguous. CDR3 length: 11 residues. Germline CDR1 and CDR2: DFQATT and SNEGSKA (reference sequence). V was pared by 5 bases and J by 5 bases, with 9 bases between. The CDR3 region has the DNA TGCAGTGCTGCCTTCAGGTATGGCTACACCTTC. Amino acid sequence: CSAAFRYGYTF.

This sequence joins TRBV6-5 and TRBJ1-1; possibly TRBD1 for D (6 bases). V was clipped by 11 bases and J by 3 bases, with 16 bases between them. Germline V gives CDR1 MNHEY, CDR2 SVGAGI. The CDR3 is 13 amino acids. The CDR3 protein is CAGSGAVDTEAFF. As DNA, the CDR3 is TGTGCCGGGTCAGGGGCCGTAGACACTGAAGCTTTCTTT.

CDR3: CASSLVRRGNEKLFF. The CDR3 DNA is TGTGCCAGCAGCTTAGTGCGCAGGGGTAATGAAAAACTGTTTTTT. J is TRBJ1-4 and V is TRBV13, with D possibly TRBD1 on 6 matching bases. Germline assignment: CDR1 PRHDT and CDR2 FYEKMQ (reference sequence). CDR3 length: 15 amino acids. With 1 base removed from V and 4 bases from J, the gap between germline ends came to 10 bases.

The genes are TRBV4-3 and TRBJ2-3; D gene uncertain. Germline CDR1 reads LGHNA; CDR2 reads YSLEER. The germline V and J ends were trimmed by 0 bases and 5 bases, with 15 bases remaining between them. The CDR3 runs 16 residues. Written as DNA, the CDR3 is TGCGCCAGCAGCCAAGATCACCCAGGTCTCGGAGATACGCAGTATTTT. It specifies CASSQDHPGLGDTQYF.

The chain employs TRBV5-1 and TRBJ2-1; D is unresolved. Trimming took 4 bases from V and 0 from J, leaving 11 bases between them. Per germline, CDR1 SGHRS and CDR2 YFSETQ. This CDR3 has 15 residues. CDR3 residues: CASSAGWSSYNEQFF. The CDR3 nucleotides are TGCGCCAGCAGCGCCGGGTGGAGCTCCTACAATGAGCAGTTCTTC.

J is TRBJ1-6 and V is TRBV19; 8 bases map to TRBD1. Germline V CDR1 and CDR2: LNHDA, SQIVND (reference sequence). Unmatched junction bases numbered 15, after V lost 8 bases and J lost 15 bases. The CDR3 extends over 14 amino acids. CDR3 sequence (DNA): TGTGCCAGTTCTCCAGGGGGCGCTAGCTGGCTCCTCCACTTT. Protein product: CASSPGGASWLLHF.

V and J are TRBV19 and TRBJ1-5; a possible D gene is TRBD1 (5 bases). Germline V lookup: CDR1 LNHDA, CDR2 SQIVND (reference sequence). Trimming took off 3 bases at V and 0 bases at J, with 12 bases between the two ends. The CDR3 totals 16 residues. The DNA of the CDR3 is TGTGCCAGTAGTATTTGGGGGGGAAATAGCAATCAGCCCCAGCATTTT. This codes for CASSIWGGNSNQPQHF.